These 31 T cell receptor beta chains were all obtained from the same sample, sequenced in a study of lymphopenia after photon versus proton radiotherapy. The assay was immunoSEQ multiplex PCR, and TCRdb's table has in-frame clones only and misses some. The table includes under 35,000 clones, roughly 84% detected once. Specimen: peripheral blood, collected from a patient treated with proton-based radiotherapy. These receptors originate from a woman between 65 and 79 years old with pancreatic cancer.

The DNA of the CDR3 is TGTGCCAGCAGTCCATTGGGACTTCCCGCGAACACCGGGGAGCTGTTTTTT. This translates into CASSPLGLPANTGELFF. The chain has TRBV7-3 and TRBJ2-2, with D perhaps matching TRBD2 (6 bases). The germline V gene encodes CDR1 SGHTA and CDR2 FQGTGA. This CDR3 has 17 amino acids. Trimming left V 6 bases short and J 0 bases short, with 17 bases between.

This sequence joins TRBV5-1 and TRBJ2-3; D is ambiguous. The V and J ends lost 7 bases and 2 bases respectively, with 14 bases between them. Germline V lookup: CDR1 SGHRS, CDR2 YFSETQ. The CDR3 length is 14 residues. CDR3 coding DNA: TGCGCCAGCTATCTAGGTCACGTCACAGATACGCAGTATTTT. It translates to CASYLGHVTDTQYF.

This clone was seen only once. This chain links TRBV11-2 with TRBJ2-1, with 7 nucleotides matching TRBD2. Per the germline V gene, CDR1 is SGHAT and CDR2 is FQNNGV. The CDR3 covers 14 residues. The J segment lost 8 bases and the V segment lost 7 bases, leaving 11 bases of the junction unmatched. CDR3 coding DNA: TGTGCCAGCAACCACCTCGGGACTACCCATGAGCAGTTCTTC. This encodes CASNHLGTTHEQFF. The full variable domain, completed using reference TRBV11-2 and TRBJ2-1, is EAGVAQSPRYKIIEKRQSVAFWCNPISGHATLYWYQQILGQGPKLLIQFQNNGVVDDSQLPKDRFSAERLKGVDSTLKIQPAKLEDSAVYLCASNHLGTTHEQFFGPGTRLTVL.

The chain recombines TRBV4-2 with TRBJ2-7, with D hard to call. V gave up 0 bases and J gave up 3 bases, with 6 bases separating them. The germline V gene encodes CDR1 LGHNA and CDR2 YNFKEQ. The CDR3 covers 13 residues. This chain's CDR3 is CASSQDTNYEQYF. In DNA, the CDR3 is TGTGCCAGCAGCCAAGATACTAACTACGAGCAGTACTTC.

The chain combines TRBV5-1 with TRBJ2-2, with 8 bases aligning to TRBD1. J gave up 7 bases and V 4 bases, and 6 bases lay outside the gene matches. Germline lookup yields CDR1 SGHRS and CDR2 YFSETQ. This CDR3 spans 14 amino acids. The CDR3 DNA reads TGCGCCAGCAGCCCGGACAGGGCGGGCGGGGAGCTGTTTTTT. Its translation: CASSPDRAGGELFF.

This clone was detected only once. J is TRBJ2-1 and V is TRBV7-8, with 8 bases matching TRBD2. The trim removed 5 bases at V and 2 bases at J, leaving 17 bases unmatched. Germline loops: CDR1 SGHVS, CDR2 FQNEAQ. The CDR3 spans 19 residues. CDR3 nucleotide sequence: TGTGCCAGCAGCCCAACAGGGATCCTACTAGCGGACGCCTACAATGAGCAGTTCTTC. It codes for CASSPTGILLADAYNEQFF.

The CDR3 nucleotides read TGTGCCAGCAGTTACTCTTTGGGCACCGGGGAGCTGTTTTTT. This sequence encodes CASSYSLGTGELFF. The V gene is TRBV6-5, the J gene TRBJ2-2; no clear D. The CDR3 sequence is 14 residues long. Trimming took 0 bases from V and 4 from J, leaving 6 bases between them. CDR1 is MNHEY and CDR2 is SVGAGI in the germline V gene.

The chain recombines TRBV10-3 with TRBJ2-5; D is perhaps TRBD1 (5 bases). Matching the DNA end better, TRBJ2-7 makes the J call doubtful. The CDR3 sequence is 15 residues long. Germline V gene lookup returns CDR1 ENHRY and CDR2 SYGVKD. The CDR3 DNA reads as TGTGCCATCAGTGAGTCTCAGGGCATGCGCTACGAGCAGTACTTC. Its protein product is CAISESQGMRYEQYF.

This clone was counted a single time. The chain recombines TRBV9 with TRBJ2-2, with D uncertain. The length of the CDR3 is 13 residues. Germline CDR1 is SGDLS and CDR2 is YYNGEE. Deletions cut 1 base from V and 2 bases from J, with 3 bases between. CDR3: CASSVINTGELFF. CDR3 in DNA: TGTGCCAGCAGCGTAATAAACACCGGGGAGCTGTTTTTT.

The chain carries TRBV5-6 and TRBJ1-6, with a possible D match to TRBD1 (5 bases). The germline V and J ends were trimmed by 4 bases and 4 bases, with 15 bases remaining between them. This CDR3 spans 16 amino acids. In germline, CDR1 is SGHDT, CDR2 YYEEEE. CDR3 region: CASSLGGGPYNSPLHF. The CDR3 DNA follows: TGTGCCAGCAGCCTAGGCGGGGGACCTTATAATTCACCCCTCCACTTT.

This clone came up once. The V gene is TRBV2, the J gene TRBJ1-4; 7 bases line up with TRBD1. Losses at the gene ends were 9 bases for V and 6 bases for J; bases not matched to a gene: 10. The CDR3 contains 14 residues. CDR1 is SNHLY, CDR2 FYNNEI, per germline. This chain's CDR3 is CASFQTGSDEKLFF. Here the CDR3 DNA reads TGTGCCAGTTTCCAGACAGGGTCGGATGAAAAACTGTTTTTT.

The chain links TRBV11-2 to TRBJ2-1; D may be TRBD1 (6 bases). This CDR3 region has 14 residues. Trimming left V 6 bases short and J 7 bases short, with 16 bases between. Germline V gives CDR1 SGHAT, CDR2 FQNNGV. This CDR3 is CASSSYRERNEQFF. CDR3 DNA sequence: TGTGCCAGCAGTTCCTACAGGGAAAGGAATGAGCAGTTCTTC.

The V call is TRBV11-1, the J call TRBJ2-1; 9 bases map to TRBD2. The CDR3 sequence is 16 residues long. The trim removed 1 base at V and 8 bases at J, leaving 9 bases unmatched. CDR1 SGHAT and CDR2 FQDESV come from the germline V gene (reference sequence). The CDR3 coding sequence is TGTGCCAGCAGCTTAGAGTCCAGCGGGAGGCCCTATGAGCAGTTCTTC. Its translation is CASSLESSGRPYEQFF. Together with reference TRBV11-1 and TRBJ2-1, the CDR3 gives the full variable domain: EAEVAQSPRYKITEKSQAVAFWCDPISGHATLYWYRQILGQGPELLVQFQDESVVDDSQLPKDRFSAERLKGVDSTLKIQPAELGDSAMYLCASSLESSGRPYEQFFGPGTRLTVL.

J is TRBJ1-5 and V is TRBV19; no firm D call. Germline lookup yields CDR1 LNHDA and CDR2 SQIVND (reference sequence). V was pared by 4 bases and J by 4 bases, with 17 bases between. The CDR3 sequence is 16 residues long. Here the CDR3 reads CASSNFARALNQPQHF. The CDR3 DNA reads TGTGCCAGTAGTAATTTCGCTCGGGCCTTAAATCAGCCCCAGCATTTT.

CDR3 sequence: CASHDRGGSDYGYTF. The CDR3 nucleotides are TGTGCCAGCCATGACAGGGGGGGAAGCGACTATGGCTACACCTTC. This sequence joins TRBV27 and TRBJ1-2; 9 bases line up with TRBD1. Germline trimming cut 8 bases from V and 3 bases from J; bases unmatched to any gene: 10. Germline CDR1 reads MNHEY; CDR2 reads SMNVEV (reference sequence). The CDR3 is 15 residues long.

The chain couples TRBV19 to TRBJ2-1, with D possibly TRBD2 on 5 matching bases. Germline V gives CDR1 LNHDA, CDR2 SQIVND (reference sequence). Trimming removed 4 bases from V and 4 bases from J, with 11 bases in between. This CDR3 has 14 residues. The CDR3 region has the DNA TGTGCCAGTAGTAGAGGGAGTGGGTACAATGAGCAGTTCTTC. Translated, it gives CASSRGSGYNEQFF.

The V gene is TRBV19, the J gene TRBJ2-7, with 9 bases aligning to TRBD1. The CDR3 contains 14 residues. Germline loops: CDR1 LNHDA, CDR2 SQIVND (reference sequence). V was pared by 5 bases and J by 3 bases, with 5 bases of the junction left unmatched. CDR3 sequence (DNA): TGTGCCAGTAGTTCACAGGGGGCCCGCTACGAGCAGTACTTC. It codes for CASSSQGARYEQYF.

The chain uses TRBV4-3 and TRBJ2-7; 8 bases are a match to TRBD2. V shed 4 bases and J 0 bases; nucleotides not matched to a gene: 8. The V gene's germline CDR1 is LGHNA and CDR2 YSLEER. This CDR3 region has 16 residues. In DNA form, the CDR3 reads TGCGCCAGCAGCCTGTCGCTAGCGGGCCCCTCCTACGAGCAGTACTTC. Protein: CASSLSLAGPSYEQYF.

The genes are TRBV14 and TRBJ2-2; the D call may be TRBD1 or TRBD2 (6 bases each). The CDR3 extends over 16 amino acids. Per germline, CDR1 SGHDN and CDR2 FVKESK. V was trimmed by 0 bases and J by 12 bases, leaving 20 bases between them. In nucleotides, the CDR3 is TGTGCCAGCAGCCAAGATCGAGGAAGTGGCCGGGGGCAGCTGTTTTTT. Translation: CASSQDRGSGRGQLFF.

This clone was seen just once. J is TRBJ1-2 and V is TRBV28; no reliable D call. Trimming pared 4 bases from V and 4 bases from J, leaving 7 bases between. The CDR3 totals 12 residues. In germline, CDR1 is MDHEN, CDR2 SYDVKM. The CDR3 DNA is TGTGCCAGCAGTTATACCGTCTATGGCTACACCTTC. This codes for CASSYTVYGYTF.

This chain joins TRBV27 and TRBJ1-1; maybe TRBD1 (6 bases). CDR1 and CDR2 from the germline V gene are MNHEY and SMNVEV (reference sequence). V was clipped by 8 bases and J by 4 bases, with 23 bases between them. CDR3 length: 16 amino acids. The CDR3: CASLIRSLAGATEAFF. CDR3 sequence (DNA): TGTGCCAGCTTGATAAGGTCCTTGGCAGGGGCCACTGAAGCTTTCTTT.

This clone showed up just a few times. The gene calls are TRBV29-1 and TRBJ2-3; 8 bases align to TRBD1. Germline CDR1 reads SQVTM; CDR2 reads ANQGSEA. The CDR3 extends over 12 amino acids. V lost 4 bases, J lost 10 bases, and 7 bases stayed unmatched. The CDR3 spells CSVAPGQGAQYF. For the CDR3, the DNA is TGCAGCGTTGCCCCAGGACAGGGCGCGCAGTATTTT.

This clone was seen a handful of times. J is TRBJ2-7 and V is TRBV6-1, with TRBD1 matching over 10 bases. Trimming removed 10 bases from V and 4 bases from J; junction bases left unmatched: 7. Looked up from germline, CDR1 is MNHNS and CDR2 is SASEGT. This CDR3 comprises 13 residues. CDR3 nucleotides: TGTGCCACGGAGACAGGGGGCTGGTACGAGCAGTACTTC. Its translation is CATETGGWYEQYF.

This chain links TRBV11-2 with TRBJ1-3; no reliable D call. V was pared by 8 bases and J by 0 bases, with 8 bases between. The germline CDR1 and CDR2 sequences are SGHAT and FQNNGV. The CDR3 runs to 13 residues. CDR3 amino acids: CASHLSSGNTIYF. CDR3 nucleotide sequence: TGTGCCAGCCACCTGAGCTCTGGAAACACCATATATTTT. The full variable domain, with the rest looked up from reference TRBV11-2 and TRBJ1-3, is EAGVAQSPRYKIIEKRQSVAFWCNPISGHATLYWYQQILGQGPKLLIQFQNNGVVDDSQLPKDRFSAERLKGVDSTLKIQPAKLEDSAVYLCASHLSSGNTIYFGEGSWLTVV.

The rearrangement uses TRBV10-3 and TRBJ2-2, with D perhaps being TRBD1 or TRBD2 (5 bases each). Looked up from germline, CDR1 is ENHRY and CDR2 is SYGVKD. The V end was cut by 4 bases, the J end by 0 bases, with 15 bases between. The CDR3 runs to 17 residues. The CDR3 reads CAISGRGVGANTGELFF. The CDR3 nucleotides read TGTGCCATCAGTGGCCGGGGTGTAGGGGCGAACACCGGGGAGCTGTTTTTT.

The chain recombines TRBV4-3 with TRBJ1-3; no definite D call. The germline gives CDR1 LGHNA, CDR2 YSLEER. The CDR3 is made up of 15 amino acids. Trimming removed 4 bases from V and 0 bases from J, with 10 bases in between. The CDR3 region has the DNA TGCGCCAGCAGCCGCGGGGATCACTCTGGAAACACCATATATTTT. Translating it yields CASSRGDHSGNTIYF.

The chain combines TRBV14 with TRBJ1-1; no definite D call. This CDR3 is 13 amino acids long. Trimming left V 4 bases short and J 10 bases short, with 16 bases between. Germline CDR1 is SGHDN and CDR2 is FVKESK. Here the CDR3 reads CASSPLLPEGAFF. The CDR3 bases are TGTGCCAGCAGCCCCCTTTTACCGGAGGGAGCTTTCTTT.

The CDR3 spells CASSLPGGYEQYF. CDR3 DNA: TGTGCCAGCAGCCTCCCGGGGGGTTACGAGCAGTACTTC. The chain couples TRBV7-8 to TRBJ2-7, with 7 bases fitting TRBD2. V was clipped by 5 bases and J by 4 bases; unmatched bases: 5. This CDR3 contains 13 residues. The germline V gene encodes CDR1 SGHVS and CDR2 FQNEAQ.

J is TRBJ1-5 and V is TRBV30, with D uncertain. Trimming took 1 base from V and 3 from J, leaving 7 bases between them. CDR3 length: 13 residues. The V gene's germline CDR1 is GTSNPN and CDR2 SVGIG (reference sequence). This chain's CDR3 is CAWSGGINQPQHF. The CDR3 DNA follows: TGTGCCTGGAGTGGGGGTATCAATCAGCCCCAGCATTTT.

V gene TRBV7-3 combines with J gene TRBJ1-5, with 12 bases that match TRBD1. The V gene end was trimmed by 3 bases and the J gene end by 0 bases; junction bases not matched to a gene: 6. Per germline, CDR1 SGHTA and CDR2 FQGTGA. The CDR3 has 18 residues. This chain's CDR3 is CASSLGTGGRYSNQPQHF. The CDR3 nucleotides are TGTGCCAGCAGCTTGGGGACAGGGGGCAGGTATAGCAATCAGCCCCAGCATTTT.

CDR3 region: CASNPSGMYSYEQYF. As DNA, the CDR3 is TGTGCCAGCAACCCTAGCGGGATGTACTCCTACGAGCAGTACTTC. The chain carries TRBV27 and TRBJ2-7, with 9 bases identical to TRBD2. Trimming at V came to 7 bases and at J to 0 bases, leaving 7 bases not matched to a gene. Germline CDR1 is MNHEY and CDR2 is SMNVEV (reference sequence). CDR3 length: 15 amino acids.